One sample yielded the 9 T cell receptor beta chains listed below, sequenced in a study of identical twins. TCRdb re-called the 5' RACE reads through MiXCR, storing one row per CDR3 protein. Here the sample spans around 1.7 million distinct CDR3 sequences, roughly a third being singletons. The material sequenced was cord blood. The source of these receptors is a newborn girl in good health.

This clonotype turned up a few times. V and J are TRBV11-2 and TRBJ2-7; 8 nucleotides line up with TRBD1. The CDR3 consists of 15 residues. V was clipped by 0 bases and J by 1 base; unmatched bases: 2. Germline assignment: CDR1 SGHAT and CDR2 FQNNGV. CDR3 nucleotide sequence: TGTGCCAGCAGCTTAGACTGGACAGGGTCCTACGAGCAGTACTTC. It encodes CASSLDWTGSYEQYF.

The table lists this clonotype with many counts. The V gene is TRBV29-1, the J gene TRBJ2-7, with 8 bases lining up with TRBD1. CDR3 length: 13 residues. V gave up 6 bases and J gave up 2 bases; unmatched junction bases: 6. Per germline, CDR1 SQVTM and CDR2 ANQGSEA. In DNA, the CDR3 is TGCAGCGTCCGAGGGGGACAGGCCTACGAGCAGTACTTC. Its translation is CSVRGGQAYEQYF.

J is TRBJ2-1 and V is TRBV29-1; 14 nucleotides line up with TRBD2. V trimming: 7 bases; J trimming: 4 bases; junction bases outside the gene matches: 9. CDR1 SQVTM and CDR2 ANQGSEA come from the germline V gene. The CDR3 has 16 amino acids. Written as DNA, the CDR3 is TGCAGCGCCCCGACTAGCGGGGGGGCCGGTTACAATGAGCAGTTCTTC. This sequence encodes CSAPTSGGAGYNEQFF.

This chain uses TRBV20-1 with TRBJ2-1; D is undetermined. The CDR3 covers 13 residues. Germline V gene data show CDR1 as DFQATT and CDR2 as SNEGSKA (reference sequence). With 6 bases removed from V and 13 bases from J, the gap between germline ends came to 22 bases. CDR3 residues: CSAHQSVQETQFF. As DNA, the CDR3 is TGCAGTGCCCACCAGTCAGTACAAGAGACCCAGTTCTTC.

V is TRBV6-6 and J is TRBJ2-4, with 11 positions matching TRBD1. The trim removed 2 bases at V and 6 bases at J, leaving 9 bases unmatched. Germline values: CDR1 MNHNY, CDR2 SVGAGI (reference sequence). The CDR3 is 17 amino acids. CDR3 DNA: TGTGCCAGCAGTTACACAGGACAGGGGGCTAGGGGAAACATTCAGTACTTC. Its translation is CASSYTGQGARGNIQYF.

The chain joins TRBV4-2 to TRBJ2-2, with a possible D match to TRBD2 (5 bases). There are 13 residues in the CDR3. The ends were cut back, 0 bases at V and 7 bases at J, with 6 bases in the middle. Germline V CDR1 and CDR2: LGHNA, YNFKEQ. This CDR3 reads CASSQDSDGELFF. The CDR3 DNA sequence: TGTGCCAGCAGCCAAGATAGCGACGGGGAGCTGTTTTTT.

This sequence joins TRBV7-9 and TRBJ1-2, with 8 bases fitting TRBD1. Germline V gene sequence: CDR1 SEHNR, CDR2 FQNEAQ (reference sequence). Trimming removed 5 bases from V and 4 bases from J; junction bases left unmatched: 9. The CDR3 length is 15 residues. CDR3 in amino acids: CASSPYPGQGYGYTF. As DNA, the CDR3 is TGTGCCAGCAGCCCTTACCCCGGACAGGGCTATGGCTACACCTTC.

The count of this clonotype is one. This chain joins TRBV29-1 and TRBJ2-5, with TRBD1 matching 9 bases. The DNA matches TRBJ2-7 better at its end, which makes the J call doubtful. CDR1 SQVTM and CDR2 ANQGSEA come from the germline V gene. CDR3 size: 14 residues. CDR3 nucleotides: TGCAGCGTCTGGGTCGGGACAGGGACCTACGAGCAGTACTTC. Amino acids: CSVWVGTGTYEQYF.

This chain's CDR3 is CASSFLRTSNQPQHF. The CDR3 DNA is TGTGCCAGCAGTTTCCTTAGGACAAGCAATCAGCCCCAGCATTTT. The chain combines TRBV28 with TRBJ1-5; a possible D gene is TRBD1 (5 bases). The V gene's germline CDR1 is MDHEN and CDR2 SYDVKM. The ends were cut back, 3 bases at V and 1 base at J, with 10 bases in the middle. The CDR3 is made up of 15 amino acids.